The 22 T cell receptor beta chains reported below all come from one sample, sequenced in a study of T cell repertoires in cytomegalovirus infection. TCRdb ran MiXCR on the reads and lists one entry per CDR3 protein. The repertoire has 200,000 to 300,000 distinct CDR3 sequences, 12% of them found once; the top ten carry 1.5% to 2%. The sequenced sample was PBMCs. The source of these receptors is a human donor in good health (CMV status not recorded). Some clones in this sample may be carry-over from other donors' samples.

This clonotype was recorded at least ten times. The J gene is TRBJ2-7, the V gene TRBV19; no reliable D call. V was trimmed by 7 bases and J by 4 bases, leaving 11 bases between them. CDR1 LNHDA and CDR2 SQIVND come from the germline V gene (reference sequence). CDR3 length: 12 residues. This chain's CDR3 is CASISPDYEQYF. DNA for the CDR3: TGTGCCAGTATTTCCCCTGATTACGAGCAGTACTTC.

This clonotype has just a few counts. In DNA, the CDR3 is TGTGCCAGCACCCTCGGACAGTCCGACAATCAGCCCCAGCATTTT. Translating it yields CASTLGQSDNQPQHF. This chain links TRBV2 with TRBJ1-5; weak D call: TRBD1 (6 bases). The CDR3 length is 15 residues. Trimming took 7 bases from V and 3 from J, leaving 16 bases between them. The germline CDR1 and CDR2 sequences are SNHLY and FYNNEI.

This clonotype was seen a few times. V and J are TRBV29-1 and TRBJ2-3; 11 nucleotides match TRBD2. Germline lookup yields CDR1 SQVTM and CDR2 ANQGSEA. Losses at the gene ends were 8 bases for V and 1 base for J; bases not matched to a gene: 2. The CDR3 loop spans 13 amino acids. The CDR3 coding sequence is TGCAGCTCGGGACTAGCGGGCACAGATACGCAGTATTTT. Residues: CSSGLAGTDTQYF.

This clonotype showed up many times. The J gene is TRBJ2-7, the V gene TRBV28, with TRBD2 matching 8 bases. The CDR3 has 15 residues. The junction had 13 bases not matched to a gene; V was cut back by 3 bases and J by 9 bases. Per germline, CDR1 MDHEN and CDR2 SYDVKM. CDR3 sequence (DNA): TGTGCCAGCAGTTTTCTCCTAGGACTGGCGGGGGGGCAGTACTTC. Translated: CASSFLLGLAGGQYF.

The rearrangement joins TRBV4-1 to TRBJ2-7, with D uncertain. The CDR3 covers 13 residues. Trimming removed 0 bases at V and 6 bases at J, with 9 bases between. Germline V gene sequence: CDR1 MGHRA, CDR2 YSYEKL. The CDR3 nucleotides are TGCGCCAGCAGCCAAGAAAGAGGTGGCGAGCAGTACTTC. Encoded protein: CASSQERGGEQYF.

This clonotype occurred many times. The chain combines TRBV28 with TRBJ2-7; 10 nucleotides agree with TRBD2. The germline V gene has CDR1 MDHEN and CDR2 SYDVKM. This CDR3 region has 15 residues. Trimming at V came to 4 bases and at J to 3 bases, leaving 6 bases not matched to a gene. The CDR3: CASSSPLAGSYEQYF. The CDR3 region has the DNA TGTGCCAGCAGTTCGCCACTAGCGGGAAGCTACGAGCAGTACTTC.

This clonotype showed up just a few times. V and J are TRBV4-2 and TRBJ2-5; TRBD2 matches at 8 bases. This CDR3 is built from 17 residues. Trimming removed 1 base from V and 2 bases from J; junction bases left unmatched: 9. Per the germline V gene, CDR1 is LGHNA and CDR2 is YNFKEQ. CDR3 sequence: CASSQGGLAGPQETQYF. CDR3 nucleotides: TGTGCCAGCAGCCAAGGAGGGCTAGCGGGCCCTCAAGAGACCCAGTACTTC.

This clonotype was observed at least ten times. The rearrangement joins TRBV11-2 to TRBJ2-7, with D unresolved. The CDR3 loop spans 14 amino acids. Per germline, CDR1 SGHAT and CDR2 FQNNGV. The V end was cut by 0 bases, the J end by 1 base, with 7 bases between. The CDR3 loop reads CASSLEYGSYEQYF. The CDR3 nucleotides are TGTGCCAGCAGCTTAGAGTACGGTTCCTACGAGCAGTACTTC.

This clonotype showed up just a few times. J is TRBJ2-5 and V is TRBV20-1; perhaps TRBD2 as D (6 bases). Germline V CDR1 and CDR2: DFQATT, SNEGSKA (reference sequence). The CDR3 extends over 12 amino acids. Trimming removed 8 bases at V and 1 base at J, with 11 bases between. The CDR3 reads CSTRLGQETQYF. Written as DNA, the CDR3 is TGCAGTACCAGACTAGGCCAAGAGACCCAGTACTTC.

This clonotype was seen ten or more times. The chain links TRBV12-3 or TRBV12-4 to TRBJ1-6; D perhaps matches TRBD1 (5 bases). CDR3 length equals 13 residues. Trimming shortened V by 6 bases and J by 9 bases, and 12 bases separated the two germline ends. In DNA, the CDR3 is TGTGCCAGCAGCCCCGGGGGATTTTCACCCCTCCACTTT. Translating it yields CASSPGGFSPLHF.

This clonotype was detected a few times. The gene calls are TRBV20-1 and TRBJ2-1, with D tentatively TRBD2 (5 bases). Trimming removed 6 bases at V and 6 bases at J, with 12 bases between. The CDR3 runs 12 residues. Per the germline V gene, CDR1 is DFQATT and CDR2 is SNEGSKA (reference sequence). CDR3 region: CSAHRRGNEQFF. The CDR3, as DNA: TGCAGTGCCCACCGCCGGGGCAATGAGCAGTTCTTC.

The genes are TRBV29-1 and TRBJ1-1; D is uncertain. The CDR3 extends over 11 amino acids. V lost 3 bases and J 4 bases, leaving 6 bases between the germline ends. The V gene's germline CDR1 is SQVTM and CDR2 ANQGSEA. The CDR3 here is CSVEIATEAFF. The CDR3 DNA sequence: TGCAGCGTTGAGATTGCCACTGAAGCTTTCTTT.

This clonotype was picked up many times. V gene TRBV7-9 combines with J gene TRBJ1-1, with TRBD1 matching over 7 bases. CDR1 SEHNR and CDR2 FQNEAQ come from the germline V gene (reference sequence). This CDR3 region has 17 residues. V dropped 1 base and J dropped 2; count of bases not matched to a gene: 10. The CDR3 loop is CASSLDRGLQGNTEAFF. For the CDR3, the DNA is TGTGCCAGCAGCTTAGACAGGGGCCTTCAAGGTAACACTGAAGCTTTCTTT.

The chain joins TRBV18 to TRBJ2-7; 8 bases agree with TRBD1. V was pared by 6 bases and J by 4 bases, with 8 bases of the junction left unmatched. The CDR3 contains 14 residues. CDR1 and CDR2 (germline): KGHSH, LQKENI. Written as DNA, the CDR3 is TGTGCCAGCTCCGCCGGGACAGGAATTTACGAGCAGTACTTC. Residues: CASSAGTGIYEQYF.

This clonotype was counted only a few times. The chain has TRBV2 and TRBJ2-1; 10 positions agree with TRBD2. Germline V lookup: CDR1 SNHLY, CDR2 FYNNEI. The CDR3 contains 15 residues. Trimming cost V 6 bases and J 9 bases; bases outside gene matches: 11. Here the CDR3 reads CASSLAGARTSEQFF. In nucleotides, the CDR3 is TGTGCCAGCAGCCTAGCGGGGGCTAGAACGAGTGAGCAGTTCTTC.

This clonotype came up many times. CDR3: CASSRDNYGYTF. DNA of the CDR3: TGTGCCAGCAGCCGGGACAACTATGGCTACACCTTC. The chain combines TRBV2 with TRBJ1-2; maybe TRBD1 (5 bases). The germline gives CDR1 SNHLY, CDR2 FYNNEI. V lost 6 bases, J lost 2 bases, and 7 bases lay in between. The CDR3 has 12 residues.

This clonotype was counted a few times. The CDR3 sequence is CSASTGSSNQPQHF. In nucleotides, the CDR3 is TGCAGTGCGTCGACAGGGTCTAGCAATCAGCCCCAGCATTTT. The chain combines TRBV20-1 with TRBJ1-5, with 7 positions matching TRBD1. The CDR3 sequence is 14 residues long. Germline lookup yields CDR1 DFQATT and CDR2 SNEGSKA (reference sequence). The V and J ends lost 6 bases and 0 bases, in that order; junction bases with no gene match: 5.

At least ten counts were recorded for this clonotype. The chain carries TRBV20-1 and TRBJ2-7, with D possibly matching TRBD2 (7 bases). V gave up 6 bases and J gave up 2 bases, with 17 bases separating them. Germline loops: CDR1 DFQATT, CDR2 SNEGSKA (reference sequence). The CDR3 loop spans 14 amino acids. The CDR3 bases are TGCAGTGCCCAGGGGATGGGGGGGACCTACGAGCAGTACTTC. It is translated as CSAQGMGGTYEQYF.

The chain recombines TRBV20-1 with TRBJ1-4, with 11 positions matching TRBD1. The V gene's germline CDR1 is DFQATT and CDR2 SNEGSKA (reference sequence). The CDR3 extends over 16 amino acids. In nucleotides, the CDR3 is TGCAGCATCCCCGGGACAGGGGGTTTAACTAATGAAAAACTGTTTTTT. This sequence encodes CSIPGTGGLTNEKLFF.

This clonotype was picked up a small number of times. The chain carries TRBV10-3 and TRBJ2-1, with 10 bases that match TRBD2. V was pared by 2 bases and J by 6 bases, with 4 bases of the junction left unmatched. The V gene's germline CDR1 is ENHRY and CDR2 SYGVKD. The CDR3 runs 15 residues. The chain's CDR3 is CAISEPRTSGNEQFF. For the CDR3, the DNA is TGTGCCATCAGTGAGCCCAGGACTAGCGGCAATGAGCAGTTCTTC.

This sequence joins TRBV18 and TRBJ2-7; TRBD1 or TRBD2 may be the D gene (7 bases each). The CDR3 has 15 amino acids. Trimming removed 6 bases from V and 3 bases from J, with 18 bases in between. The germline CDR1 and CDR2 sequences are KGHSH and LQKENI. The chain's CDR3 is CASSGGTVRIYEQYF. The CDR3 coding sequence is TGTGCCAGCTCGGGAGGGACAGTAAGGATCTACGAGCAGTACTTC.

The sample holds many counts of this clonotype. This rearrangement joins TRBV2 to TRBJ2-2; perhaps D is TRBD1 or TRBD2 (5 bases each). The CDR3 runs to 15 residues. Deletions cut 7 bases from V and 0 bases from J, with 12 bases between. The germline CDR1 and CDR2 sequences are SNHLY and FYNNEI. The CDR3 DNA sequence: TGTGCCAGCACTCCGGGACCGTCGAACACCGGGGAGCTGTTTTTT. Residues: CASTPGPSNTGELFF.